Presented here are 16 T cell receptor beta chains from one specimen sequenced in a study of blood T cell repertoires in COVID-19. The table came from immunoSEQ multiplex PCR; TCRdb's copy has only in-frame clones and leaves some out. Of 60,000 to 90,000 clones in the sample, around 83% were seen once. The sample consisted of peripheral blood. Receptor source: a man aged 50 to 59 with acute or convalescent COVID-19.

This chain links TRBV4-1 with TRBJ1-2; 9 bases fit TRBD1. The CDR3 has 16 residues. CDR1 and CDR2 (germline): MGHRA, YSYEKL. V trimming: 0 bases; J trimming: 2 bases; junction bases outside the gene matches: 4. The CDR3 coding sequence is TGCGCCAGCAGCCAAGATCGGACAGGGGTGAACTATGGCTACACCTTC. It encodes CASSQDRTGVNYGYTF.

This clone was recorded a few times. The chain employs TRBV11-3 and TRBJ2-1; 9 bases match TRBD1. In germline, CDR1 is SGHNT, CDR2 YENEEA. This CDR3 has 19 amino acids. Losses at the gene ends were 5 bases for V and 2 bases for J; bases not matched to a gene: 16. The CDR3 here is CASSSGTGYAGAPYNEQFF. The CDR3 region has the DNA TGTGCCAGCAGCAGCGGGACAGGGTACGCGGGAGCCCCCTACAATGAGCAGTTCTTC. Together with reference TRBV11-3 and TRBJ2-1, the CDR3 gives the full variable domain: EAGVVQSPRYKIIEKKQPVAFWCNPISGHNTLYWYLQNLGQGPELLIRYENEEAVDDSQLPKDRFSAERLKGVDSTLKIQPAELGDSAVYLCASSSGTGYAGAPYNEQFFGPGTRLTVL.

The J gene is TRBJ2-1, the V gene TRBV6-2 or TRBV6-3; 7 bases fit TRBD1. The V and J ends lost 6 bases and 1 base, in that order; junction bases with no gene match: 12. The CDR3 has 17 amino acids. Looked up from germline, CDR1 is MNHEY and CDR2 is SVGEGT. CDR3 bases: TGTGCCAGCAGCATGGGACAGCCGTATTTTTCCTACAATGAGCAGTTCTTC. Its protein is CASSMGQPYFSYNEQFF.

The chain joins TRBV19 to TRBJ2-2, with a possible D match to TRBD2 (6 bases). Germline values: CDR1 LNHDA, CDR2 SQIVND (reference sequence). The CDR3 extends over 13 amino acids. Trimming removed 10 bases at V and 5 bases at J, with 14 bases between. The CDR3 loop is CATRETGTGELFF. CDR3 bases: TGTGCCACCCGGGAGACTGGGACCGGGGAGCTGTTTTTT.

CDR3 sequence (DNA): TGTGCCAGTAGTCCAGGGTCCCTATATTACAATGAGCAGTTCTTC. This gives the protein CASSPGSLYYNEQFF. This chain uses TRBV19 with TRBJ2-1, with a possible D match to TRBD1 (5 bases). Germline assignment: CDR1 LNHDA and CDR2 SQIVND (reference sequence). The CDR3 has 15 amino acids. The V end lost 5 bases, the J end lost 4 bases, and 15 bases lay between the germline ends.

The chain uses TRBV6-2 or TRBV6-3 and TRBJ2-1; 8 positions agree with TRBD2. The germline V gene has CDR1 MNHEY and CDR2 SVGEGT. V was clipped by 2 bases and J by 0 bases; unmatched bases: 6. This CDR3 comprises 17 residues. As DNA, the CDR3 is TGTGCCAGCAGTTACAGGCTAGCGGGTGACTCCTACAATGAGCAGTTCTTC. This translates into CASSYRLAGDSYNEQFF.

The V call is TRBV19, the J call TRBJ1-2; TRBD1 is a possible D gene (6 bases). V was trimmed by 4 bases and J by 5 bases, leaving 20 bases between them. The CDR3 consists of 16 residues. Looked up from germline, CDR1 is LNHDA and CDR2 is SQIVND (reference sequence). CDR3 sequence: CASSNDAGTRFYGYTF. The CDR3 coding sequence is TGTGCCAGTAGTAACGACGCCGGGACAAGGTTTTATGGCTACACCTTC.

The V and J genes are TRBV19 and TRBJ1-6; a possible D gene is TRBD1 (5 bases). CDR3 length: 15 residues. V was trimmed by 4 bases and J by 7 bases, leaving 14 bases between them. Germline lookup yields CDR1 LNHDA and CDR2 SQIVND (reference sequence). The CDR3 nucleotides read TGTGCCAGTAGTACGTCGCAGGGTAGGAATTCACCCCTCCACTTT. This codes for CASSTSQGRNSPLHF.

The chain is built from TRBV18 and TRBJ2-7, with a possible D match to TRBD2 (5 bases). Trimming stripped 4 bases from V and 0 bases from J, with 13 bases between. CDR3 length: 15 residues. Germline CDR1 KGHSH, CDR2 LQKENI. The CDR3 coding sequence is TGTGCCAGCTCACGACTAAGCGGACCCTCCTACGAGCAGTACTTC. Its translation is CASSRLSGPSYEQYF.

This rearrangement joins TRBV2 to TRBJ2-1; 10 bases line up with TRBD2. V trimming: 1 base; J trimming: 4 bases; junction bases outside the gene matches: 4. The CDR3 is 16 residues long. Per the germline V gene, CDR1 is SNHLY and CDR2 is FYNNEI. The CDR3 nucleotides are TGTGCCAGCAGTGAAGAGGGACTAGCGACTTACAATGAGCAGTTCTTC. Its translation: CASSEEGLATYNEQFF. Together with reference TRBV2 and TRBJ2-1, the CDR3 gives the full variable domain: EPEVTQTPSHQVTQMGQEVILRCVPISNHLYFYWYRQILGQKVEFLVSFYNNEISEKSEIFDDQFSVERPDGSNFTLKIRSTKLEDSAMYFCASSEEGLATYNEQFFGPGTRLTVL.

The CDR3 region is CASSQARGTSEQYF. The CDR3 region has the DNA TGTGCCAGCAGCCAAGCCAGGGGTACGTCCGAGCAGTACTTC. V and J are TRBV4-2 and TRBJ2-7; a weak D match, TRBD1 (6 bases). The CDR3 spans 14 residues. The V end was cut by 1 base, the J end by 6 bases, with 13 bases between. Germline V gene lookup returns CDR1 LGHNA and CDR2 YNFKEQ.

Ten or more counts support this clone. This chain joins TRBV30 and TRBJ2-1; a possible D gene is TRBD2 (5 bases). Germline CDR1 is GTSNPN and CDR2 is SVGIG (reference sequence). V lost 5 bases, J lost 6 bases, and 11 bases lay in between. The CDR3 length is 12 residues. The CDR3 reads CAWGYGVNEQFF. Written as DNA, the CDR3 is TGTGCCTGGGGTTACGGGGTCAATGAGCAGTTCTTC.

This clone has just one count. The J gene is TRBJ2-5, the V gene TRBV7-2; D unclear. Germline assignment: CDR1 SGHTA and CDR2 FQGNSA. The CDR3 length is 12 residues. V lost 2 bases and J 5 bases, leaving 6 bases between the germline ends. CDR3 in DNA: TGTGCCAGCAGCTTATCTAGGGAGACCCAGTACTTC. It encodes CASSLSRETQYF.

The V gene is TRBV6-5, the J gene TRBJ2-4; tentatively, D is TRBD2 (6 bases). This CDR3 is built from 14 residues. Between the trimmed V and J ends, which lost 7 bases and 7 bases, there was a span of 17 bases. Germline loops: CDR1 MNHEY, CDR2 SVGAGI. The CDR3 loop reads CASTPAGGRNIQYF. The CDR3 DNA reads TGTGCCAGCACCCCTGCTGGGGGGAGGAACATTCAGTACTTC.

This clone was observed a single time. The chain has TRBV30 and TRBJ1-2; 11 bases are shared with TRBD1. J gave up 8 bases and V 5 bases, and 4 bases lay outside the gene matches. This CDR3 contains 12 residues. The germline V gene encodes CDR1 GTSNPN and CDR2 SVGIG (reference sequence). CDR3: CAWGDRGIGYTF. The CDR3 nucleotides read TGTGCCTGGGGGGACAGGGGGATCGGCTACACCTTC.

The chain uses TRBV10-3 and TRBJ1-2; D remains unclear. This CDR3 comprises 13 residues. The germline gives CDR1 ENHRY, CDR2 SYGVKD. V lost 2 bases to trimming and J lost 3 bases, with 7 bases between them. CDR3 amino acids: CAISEAGDYGYTF. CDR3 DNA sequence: TGTGCCATCAGTGAGGCAGGTGACTATGGCTACACCTTC.